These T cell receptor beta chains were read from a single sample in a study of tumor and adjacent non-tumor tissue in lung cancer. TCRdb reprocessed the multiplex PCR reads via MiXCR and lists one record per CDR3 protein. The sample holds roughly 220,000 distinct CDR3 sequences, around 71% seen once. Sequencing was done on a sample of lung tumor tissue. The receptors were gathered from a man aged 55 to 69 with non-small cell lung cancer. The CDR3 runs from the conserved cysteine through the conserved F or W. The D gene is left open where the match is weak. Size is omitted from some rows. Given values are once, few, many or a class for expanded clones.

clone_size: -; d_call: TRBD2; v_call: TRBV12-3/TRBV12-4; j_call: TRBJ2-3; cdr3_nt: TGTGCCAGCAGTCGGGGGAGCGGGGGAGTCACAGGGTCGTATTTT; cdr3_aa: CASSRGSGGVTGSYF
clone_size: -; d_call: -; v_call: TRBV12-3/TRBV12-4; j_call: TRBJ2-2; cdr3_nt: TGTGCCAGCAGTTTAAGGGACACCTGGGAGCTGTTTTTT; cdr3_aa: CASSLRDTWELFF
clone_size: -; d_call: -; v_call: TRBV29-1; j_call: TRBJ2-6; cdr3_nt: TGCAGCGTTGGGGGTATCTCCGGGGCCAACGTCCTGACTTTC; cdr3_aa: CSVGGISGANVLTF
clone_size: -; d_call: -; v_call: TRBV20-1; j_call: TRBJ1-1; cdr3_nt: TGCTGTACTAGATCCGGGGACACTGAAGCTTTCTTT; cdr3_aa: CCTRSGDTEAFF
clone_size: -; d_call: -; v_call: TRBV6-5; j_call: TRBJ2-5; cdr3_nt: TGTGCCAGCAGAGATACCGGGACCGCGGGGGCCCATTGCTTC; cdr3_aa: CASRDTGTAGAHCF
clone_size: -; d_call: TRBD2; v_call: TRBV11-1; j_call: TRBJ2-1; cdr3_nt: TGTGCCATTAGCTTACCTCGGCTAGCGGGAGGCAACAATGAGCAGTTCTTC; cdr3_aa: CAISLPRLAGGNNEQFF
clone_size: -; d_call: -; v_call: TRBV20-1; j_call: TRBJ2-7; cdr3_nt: TGCAGTGTCGAGACGTCAGGGGACTACGAGCAGTACTTC; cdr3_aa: CSVETSGDYEQYF
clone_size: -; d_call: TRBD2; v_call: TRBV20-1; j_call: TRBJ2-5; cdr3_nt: TGCAGTGCTAGAGAGGGCATAGTCACTAGCGGGAAGGTTGCAGAGACCCAGTACTTC; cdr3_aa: CSAREGIVTSGKVAETQYF
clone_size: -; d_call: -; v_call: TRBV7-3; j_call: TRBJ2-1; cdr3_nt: TGTGCCAGCAGCTTAACGTTTGGGACTTCGACCAGGGAGCAGTTCTTC; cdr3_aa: CASSLTFGTSTREQFF
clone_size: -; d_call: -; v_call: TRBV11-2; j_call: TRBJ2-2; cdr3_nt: TGTGCCAGCAAGTTAGTTCAGGGAGGGGAGCTGTTTTTT; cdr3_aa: CASKLVQGGELFF
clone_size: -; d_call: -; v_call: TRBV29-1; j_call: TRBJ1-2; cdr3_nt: TGCAGCGACGCGCACAGTAATTATGACTACACCTTC; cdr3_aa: CSDAHSNYDYTF
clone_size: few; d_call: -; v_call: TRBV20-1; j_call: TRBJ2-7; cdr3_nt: TGCAGTGCTATCCCCCCTGGCTCCTCCTCCTACGAGCAGTACTTC; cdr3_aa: CSAIPPGSSSYEQYF
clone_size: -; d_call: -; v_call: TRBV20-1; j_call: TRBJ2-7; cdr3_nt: TGCAGTGCTTTGACTAGTGGGTTCTCCTACGAGCAGTGCTTC; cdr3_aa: CSALTSGFSYEQCF
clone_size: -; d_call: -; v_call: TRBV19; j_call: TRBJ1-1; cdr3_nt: TGTGCCAGTCAATCCTCCGGGGCGAACACTGAAGCTTTCTTT; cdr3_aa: CASQSSGANTEAFF
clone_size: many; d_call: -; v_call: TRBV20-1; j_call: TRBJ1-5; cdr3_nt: TGCAGTGCTAGGACAAGATATAGCAATCAGCCCCAGCATTTT; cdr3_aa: CSARTRYSNQPQHF
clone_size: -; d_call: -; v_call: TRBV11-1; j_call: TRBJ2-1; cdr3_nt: TGTGCCGGCACCGTTAGGAGGGGGATGGGGAATGAACAGTTCTTC; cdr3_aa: CAGTVRRGMGNEQFF
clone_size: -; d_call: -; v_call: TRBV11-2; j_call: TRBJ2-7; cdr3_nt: TGTGCCATCAGCTTAGACGGAAGGGACGTGGGAATCTACGAGCAGCACTTC; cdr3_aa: CAISLDGRDVGIYEQHF
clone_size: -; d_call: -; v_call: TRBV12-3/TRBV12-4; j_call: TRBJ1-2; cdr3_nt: TGTGCTAGCAGATCCGACAAGGGAGGTGGCTACACCTTC; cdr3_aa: CASRSDKGGGYTF
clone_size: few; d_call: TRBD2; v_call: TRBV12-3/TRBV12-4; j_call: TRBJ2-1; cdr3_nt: TGTGCCAGCAGTATACTAGCGGGGGGCCTTTACAATGAGCAGTTCTTC; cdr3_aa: CASSILAGGLYNEQFF
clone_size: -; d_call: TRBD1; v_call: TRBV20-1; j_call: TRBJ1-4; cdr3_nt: TGCACTGTTATCAAGACTGGGACAGTTAATGAAAAACTGTTTTTT; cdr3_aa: CTVIKTGTVNEKLFF
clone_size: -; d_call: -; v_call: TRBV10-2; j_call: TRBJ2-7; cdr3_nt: TGCGCCAGCAGTGACATGCAGGCGTACAAGCAGTACTTC; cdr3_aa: CASSDMQAYKQYF
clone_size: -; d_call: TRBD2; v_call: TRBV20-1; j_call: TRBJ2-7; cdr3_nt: TGCAGTGCTCCCCCTAGCGGGAGCTACGAGCAGTACTTC; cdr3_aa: CSAPPSGSYEQYF
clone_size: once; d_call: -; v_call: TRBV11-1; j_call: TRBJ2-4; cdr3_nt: TGTCCCAGCAGCGAACCGGGGGACATGGTTAACATTCAGTACTTC; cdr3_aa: CPSSEPGDMVNIQYF
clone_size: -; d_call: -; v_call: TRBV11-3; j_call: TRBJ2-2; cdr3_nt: TGTGCCAGCAGCAGTACAGGGCGGACCGGGGAACTGTATTTT; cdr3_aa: CASSSTGRTGELYF
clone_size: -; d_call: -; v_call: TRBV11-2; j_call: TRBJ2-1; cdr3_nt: TGTGCCAGCAGCTTAGAGTTCGTAGGCCGGCGAGAGCAGTTCTTC; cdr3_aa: CASSLEFVGRREQFF
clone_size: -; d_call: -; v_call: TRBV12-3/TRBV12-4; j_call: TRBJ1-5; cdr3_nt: TGTGTCAGCACCCCCGTTAGCACAGATATGCAGCATTTT; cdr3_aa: CVSTPVSTDMQHF
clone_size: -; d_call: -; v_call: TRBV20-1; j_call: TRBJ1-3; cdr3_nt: TGCAGTGCCAACGCACTGGGACGGGATAACACCATATATTTT; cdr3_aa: CSANALGRDNTIYF
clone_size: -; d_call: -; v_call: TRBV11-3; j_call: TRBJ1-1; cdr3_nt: TGTGCCAGCAGCTTAGTCCAGGGCGAACCTTTCTTT; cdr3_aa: CASSLVQGEPFF
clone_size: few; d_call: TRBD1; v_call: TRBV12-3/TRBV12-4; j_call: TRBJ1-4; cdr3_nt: TGTGCCAGCAGCTTGGGACAGGGTGGCGAAAAACTGTTTTTT; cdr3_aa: CASSLGQGGEKLFF
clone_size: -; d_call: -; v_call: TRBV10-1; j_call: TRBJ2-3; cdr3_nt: TGCGCCAGCAGTGAGCGCCGACGATTGCGACAGACAGATACACAGTATTTT; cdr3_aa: CASSERRRLRQTDTQYF
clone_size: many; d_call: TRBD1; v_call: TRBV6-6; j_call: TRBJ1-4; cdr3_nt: TGTGCCAGCAGTCTAGGACAGGGGACAACTAATGAAAAACTGTTTTTT; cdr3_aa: CASSLGQGTTNEKLFF
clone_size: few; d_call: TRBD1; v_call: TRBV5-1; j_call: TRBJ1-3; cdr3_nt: TGCGCCAGCAGCTTGGACAGGGGGCCAGCCTCTGGAAACACCATATATTTT; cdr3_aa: CASSLDRGPASGNTIYF
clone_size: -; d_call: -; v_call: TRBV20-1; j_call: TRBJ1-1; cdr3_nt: TGCAGCTCCGGTCTGGGGGGGGCCATTGAGGCTTTCTTT; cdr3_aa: CSSGLGGAIEAFF
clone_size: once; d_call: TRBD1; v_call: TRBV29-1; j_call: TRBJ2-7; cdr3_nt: TGCAGCGTTGTCATAGGGGGCTCCTGCGAGCAGTACTTC; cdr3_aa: CSVVIGGSCEQYF
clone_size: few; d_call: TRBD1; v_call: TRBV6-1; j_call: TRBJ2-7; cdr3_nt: TGTGCCAGCAGTAAAGGGGACAGGTCCTACGAGCAGTACTTC; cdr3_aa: CASSKGDRSYEQYF
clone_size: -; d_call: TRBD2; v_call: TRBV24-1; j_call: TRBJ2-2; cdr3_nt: TGTGCCACTAGTGGGGGCAAGCGGGAGGTCCACACCGGGGAGCTGTTTTTT; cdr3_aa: CATSGGKREVHTGELFF
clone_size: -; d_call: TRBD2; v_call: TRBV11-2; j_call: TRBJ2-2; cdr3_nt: TGTGCCAGCAGCCAACTAGCGGGGGCCGGGGTTGGACTGTTTTTT; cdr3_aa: CASSQLAGAGVGLFF
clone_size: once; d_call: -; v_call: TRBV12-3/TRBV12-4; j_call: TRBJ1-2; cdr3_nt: TGTGCCAGCAAAGTCACCGGACAGACAAACTATGGCTACACCTTC; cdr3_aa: CASKVTGQTNYGYTF
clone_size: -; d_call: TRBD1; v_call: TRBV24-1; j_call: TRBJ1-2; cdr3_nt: TGTGCCACCAGAGACACAGGGGTAGGGGATGGCTACACCTTC; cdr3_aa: CATRDTGVGDGYTF
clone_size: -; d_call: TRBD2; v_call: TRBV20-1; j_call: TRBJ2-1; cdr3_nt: TGCAGTGCTAGGTCCTTACTAGCGGGAGTGCCCGATGAGCAGTTCTTC; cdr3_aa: CSARSLLAGVPDEQFF
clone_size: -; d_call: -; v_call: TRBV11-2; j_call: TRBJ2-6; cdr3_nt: TGTTCCAGCAGCTTAGTTCCAAAGGACAAGCCCTCTGGGACCAACGTCCTGACTTTC; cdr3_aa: CSSSLVPKDKPSGTNVLTF
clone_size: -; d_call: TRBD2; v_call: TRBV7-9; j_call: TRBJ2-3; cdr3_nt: TGTGCCAGCAGCTTAGGAGGTGGTAGCGGGAGTTCAGATACGCAGTATTTT; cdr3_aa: CASSLGGGSGSSDTQYF
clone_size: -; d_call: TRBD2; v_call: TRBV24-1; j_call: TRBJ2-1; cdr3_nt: TGTGCCACCAGTGATTCATGGACTAGCGGGAGATATGAGCACTTCTTC; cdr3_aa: CATSDSWTSGRYEHFF
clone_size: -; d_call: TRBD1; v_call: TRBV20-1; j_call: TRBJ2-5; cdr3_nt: TGCAATACGAGGACAGGGGTCGGAAAGACCCAGTACTTC; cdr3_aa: CNTRTGVGKTQYF
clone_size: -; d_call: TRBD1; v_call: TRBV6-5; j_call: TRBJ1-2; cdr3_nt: TGTGCCAGCAGTTCGGGACAGGGGCACTATGACTACACCTTC; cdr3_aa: CASSSGQGHYDYTF
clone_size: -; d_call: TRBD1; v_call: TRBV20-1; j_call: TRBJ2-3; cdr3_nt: TGCAGTGCTATAGGGACAGGGGACTTCAAAGATACGCAGTATTTT; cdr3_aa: CSAIGTGDFKDTQYF
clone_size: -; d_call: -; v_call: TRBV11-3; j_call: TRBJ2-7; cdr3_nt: TGTGCCAGCAGCTTTTACAACTACGAGCAGTACTTC; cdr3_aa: CASSFYNYEQYF
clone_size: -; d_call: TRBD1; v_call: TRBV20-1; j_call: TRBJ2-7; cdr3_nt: TGCAGTGCTCAAGGGGGCAGGACGTTCGAGCAGTACTTC; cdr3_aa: CSAQGGRTFEQYF
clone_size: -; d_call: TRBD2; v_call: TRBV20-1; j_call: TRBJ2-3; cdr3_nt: TGCAGTGCTAATTCTCTTAGCGGGAGGTCAGATACGCAGTTTTTT; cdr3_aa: CSANSLSGRSDTQFF
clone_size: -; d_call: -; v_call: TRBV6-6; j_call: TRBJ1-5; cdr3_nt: TGTGCCATTCAGACCCGACATCCCGATCAGCCCCAGCATTTT; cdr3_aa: CAIQTRHPDQPQHF
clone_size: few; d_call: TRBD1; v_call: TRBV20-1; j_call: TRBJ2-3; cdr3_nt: TGCAGTGCGTCTCTCCTTGGACAGGGGTCCCCCCCAGATACGCAGTATTTT; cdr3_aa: CSASLLGQGSPPDTQYF
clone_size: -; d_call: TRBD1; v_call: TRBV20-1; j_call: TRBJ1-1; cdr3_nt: TGCAGCGCTTCCAGGACAGGGCCCACGGGTGAAGCTTTCTTT; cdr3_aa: CSASRTGPTGEAFF
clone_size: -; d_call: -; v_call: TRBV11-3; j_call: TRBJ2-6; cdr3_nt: TGTGCCAGCAGCCCAACTATAGCTGGGGCCAACGTCCTGACTTTC; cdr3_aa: CASSPTIAGANVLTF
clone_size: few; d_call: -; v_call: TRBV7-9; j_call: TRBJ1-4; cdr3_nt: TGTGCCAGCAGCTTAGATCTTGGGGGAAGGAATGAAAAACTGTTTTTT; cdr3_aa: CASSLDLGGRNEKLFF
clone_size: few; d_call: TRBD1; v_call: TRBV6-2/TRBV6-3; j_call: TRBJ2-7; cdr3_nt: TGTGCCAGCAGTCCCTCCGACAGGGGGGTTCCCGAGCAGTACTTC; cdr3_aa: CASSPSDRGVPEQYF
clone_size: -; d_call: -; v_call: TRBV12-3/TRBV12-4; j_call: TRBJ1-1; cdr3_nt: TGTGCCAGCAGGGGGGAACCTGAGGCAGGCACCGAAGCTTTCTTT; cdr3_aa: CASRGEPEAGTEAFF
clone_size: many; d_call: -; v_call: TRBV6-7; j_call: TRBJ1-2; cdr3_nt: TGTGCCAGCAGTTACTCGAATGTAAGGGGACCGGCGGGCTACACCTTC; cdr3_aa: CASSYSNVRGPAGYTF
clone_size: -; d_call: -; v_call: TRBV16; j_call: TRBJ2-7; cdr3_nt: TGTGTCAGCAGCCAATATTTTTACGAGCAGTACTTC; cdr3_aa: CVSSQYFYEQYF
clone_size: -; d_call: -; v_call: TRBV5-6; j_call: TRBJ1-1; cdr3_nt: TGTGCCAGCAGCTATTACAGGGAAAGCGCCACTGAAGCTTTCTTT; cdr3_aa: CASSYYRESATEAFF